Listed here are 25 T cell receptor beta chains from one sample, sequenced in a study of cytomegalovirus exposure and HLA in healthy donors. Use of 60 Vbeta and 13 Jbeta primers characterized the PCR. Generated by immunoSEQ multiplex PCR, the TCRdb table keeps only in-frame clones and is missing some. The sample contains approximately 200,000 clones, approximately 79% of which appear only once. The material sequenced was PBMCs. These receptors were taken from a girl aged 2-10 years in good health and CMV-seronegative.

The rearrangement joins TRBV2 to TRBJ1-2, with 7 bases aligning to TRBD1. The CDR3 runs to 14 residues. J was trimmed by 4 bases and V by 6 bases; bases with no gene match: 8. Germline V gene lookup returns CDR1 SNHLY and CDR2 FYNNEI. The CDR3 DNA is TGTGCCAGCAGCGTGCAGGGACAGCCCTATGGCTACACCTTC. Translation: CASSVQGQPYGYTF. The variable domain in full, with the rest retrieved from reference TRBV2 and TRBJ1-2, is EPEVTQTPSHQVTQMGQEVILRCVPISNHLYFYWYRQILGQKVEFLVSFYNNEISEKSEIFDDQFSVERPDGSNFTLKIRSTKLEDSAMYFCASSVQGQPYGYTFGSGTRLTVV.

The chain employs TRBV5-1 and TRBJ1-4; D is unresolved. The V and J ends lost 0 bases and 3 bases respectively, with 9 bases between them. This CDR3 is built from 15 residues. Germline V gene data show CDR1 as SGHRS and CDR2 as YFSETQ. CDR3 amino acids: CASSLDSYSNEKLFF. The CDR3 DNA is TGCGCCAGCAGCTTGGACAGTTACTCTAATGAAAAACTGTTTTTT.

This chain uses TRBV7-2 with TRBJ1-1; 12 positions agree with TRBD1. This CDR3 comprises 15 residues. From germline, CDR1 is SGHTA and CDR2 FQGNSA. The junction had 8 bases not matched to a gene; V was cut back by 4 bases and J by 8 bases. CDR3 nucleotide sequence: TGTGCCAGCAGCTCCCGGGACAGGGGGCTGTTGGAAGCTTTCTTT. This gives the protein CASSSRDRGLLEAFF.

V gene TRBV27 combines with J gene TRBJ1-4; TRBD1 might be the D (6 bases). The germline V gene encodes CDR1 MNHEY and CDR2 SMNVEV (reference sequence). The V gene lost 3 bases and the J gene lost 8 bases, with 22 bases spanning the gap. CDR3 size: 17 residues. The CDR3 region has the DNA TGTGCCAGCAGTTTGGGGGAGGGGGTAAGATTTAGGGAAAAACTGTTTTTT. It encodes CASSLGEGVRFREKLFF.

The V call is TRBV6-1, the J call TRBJ1-2, with D unclear. Trimming removed 11 bases at V and 8 bases at J, with 15 bases between. CDR1 and CDR2 (germline): MNHNS, SASEGT. The CDR3 sequence is 11 residues long. The CDR3 loop is CAGRELMGYTF. The CDR3, as DNA: TGTGCCGGACGGGAGTTAATGGGCTACACCTTC.

V is TRBV6-1 and J is TRBJ2-5; 12 nucleotides line up with TRBD2. Gene TRBJ2-7 matches the end of the DNA better, so the J call may be wrong. The CDR3 covers 15 residues. Germline CDR1 MNHNS, CDR2 SASEGT. CDR3 region: CASRITSGGLYEQYF. CDR3 nucleotide sequence: TGTGCCAGCAGGATAACTAGCGGGGGGCTTTACGAGCAGTACTTC.

With respect to this clone: Other DNA sequences in this sample translate to the same CDR3. The genes are TRBV5-6 and TRBJ2-7; D perhaps matches TRBD2 (6 bases). Germline V gene lookup returns CDR1 SGHDT and CDR2 YYEEEE. The CDR3 has 14 residues. Trimming pared 0 bases from V and 2 bases from J, leaving 9 bases between. This CDR3 reads CASSLVAGPYEQYF. The CDR3, as DNA: TGTGCCAGCAGCTTGGTGGCGGGACCCTACGAGCAGTACTTC.

The rearrangement joins TRBV9 to TRBJ2-5; 10 bases map to TRBD2. V trimming: 2 bases; J trimming: 0 bases; junction bases outside the gene matches: 4. CDR1 is SGDLS, CDR2 YYNGEE, per germline. The CDR3 consists of 16 residues. The CDR3 bases are TGTGCCAGCAGCGTTAGCGGGGGGAATTACCAAGAGACCCAGTACTTC. Amino acid sequence: CASSVSGGNYQETQYF.

Written as DNA, the CDR3 is TGTGCCAGCAGCTTAGCGTCCATCTACCGGGGCTACGAGCAGTACTTC. Its translation: CASSLASIYRGYEQYF. The chain couples TRBV7-9 to TRBJ2-7; weak D call: TRBD2 (5 bases). The CDR3 consists of 16 residues. Germline V lookup: CDR1 SEHNR, CDR2 FQNEAQ (reference sequence). The germline V and J ends were trimmed by 0 bases and 3 bases, with 15 bases remaining between them.

The DNA of the CDR3 is TGTGCCAGCAGCTTGGTGGGGACTCTATATGGCTACACCTTC. It is translated as CASSLVGTLYGYTF. The rearrangement links TRBV5-4 to TRBJ1-2; D might be TRBD1 (5 bases). V was cut by 0 bases and J by 5 bases, with 11 bases left in between. The germline gives CDR1 SGHNT, CDR2 YYREEE (reference sequence). The CDR3 covers 14 residues.

The chain carries TRBV5-1 and TRBJ1-1; 9 nucleotides align to TRBD1. V shed 4 bases, J shed 11 bases, and the junction held 6 bases outside the gene matches. This CDR3 contains 12 residues. Germline CDR1 is SGHRS and CDR2 is YFSETQ. The CDR3 coding sequence is TGCGCCAGCAGCCGGGACAGGGCGGATGCTTTCTTT. Encoded protein: CASSRDRADAFF. Supplemented by reference TRBV5-1 and TRBJ1-1, the full variable domain reads KAGVTQTPRYLIKTRGQQVTLSCSPISGHRSVSWYQQTPGQGLQFLFEYFSETQRNKGNFPGRFSGRQFSNSRSEMNVSTLELGDSALYLCASSRDRADAFFGQGTRLTVV.

This rearrangement joins TRBV5-1 to TRBJ1-1; a weak D match, TRBD1 (6 bases). The V end lost 0 bases, the J end lost 5 bases, and 17 bases lay between the germline ends. This CDR3 contains 16 residues. Germline values: CDR1 SGHRS, CDR2 YFSETQ. The CDR3, as DNA: TGCGCCAGCAGCTTGGCTCCCCAAGGGGGTCGAACTGAAGCTTTCTTT. It encodes CASSLAPQGGRTEAFF. Combining the CDR3 with reference TRBV5-1 and TRBJ1-1 gives the whole variable domain KAGVTQTPRYLIKTRGQQVTLSCSPISGHRSVSWYQQTPGQGLQFLFEYFSETQRNKGNFPGRFSGRQFSNSRSEMNVSTLELGDSALYLCASSLAPQGGRTEAFFGQGTRLTVV.

V gene TRBV4-1 combines with J gene TRBJ1-6; TRBD1 agrees at 8 bases. CDR3 length: 17 residues. The J segment lost 5 bases and the V segment lost 0 bases, leaving 6 bases of the junction unmatched. Germline V gene lookup returns CDR1 MGHRA and CDR2 YSYEKL. The CDR3 spells CASSQDRADRDNSPLHF. The CDR3 coding sequence is TGCGCCAGCAGCCAAGATCGGGCGGACAGGGATAATTCACCCCTCCACTTT.

This clone occurred a few times. This rearrangement joins TRBV4-1 to TRBJ1-5, with D possibly matching TRBD1 (6 bases). Germline V gene sequence: CDR1 MGHRA, CDR2 YSYEKL. Trimming removed 2 bases at V and 5 bases at J, with 7 bases between. This CDR3 has 13 amino acids. CDR3 nucleotides: TGCGCCAGCAGCCAATACAGGGATCAGCCCCAGCATTTT. This sequence encodes CASSQYRDQPQHF.

This clone came up a few times. This chain connects TRBV19 to TRBJ1-6, with 8 bases identical to TRBD1. The CDR3 sequence is 18 residues long. J gave up 8 bases and V 4 bases, and 16 bases lay outside the gene matches. Germline loops: CDR1 LNHDA, CDR2 SQIVND (reference sequence). The CDR3 sequence is CASSSRDRPHRGDSPLHF. The CDR3 coding sequence is TGTGCCAGTAGTAGCCGGGACAGGCCCCACAGAGGAGATTCACCCCTCCACTTT.

This clone was seen only a few times. This chain connects TRBV9 to TRBJ2-3, with TRBD2 matching 7 bases. The CDR3 consists of 16 residues. From germline, CDR1 is SGDLS and CDR2 YYNGEE. J gave up 0 bases and V 0 bases, and 4 bases lay outside the gene matches. CDR3 protein: CASSVGAGSSTDTQYF. CDR3 in DNA: TGTGCCAGCAGCGTAGGAGCGGGGTCTAGCACAGATACGCAGTATTTT.

The CDR3 sequence is CASSLNPGTGNEKLFF. In DNA form, the CDR3 reads TGCGCCAGCAGCTTGAATCCCGGGACTGGGAATGAAAAACTGTTTTTT. V usage is TRBV5-1 and J usage is TRBJ1-4; TRBD1 might be the D (5 bases). Germline assignment: CDR1 SGHRS and CDR2 YFSETQ. Trimming removed 1 base from V and 5 bases from J, with 15 bases in between. The CDR3 is made up of 16 amino acids.

The rearrangement joins TRBV5-1 to TRBJ2-5, with 11 nucleotides matching TRBD2. V lost 1 base and J lost 4; bases outside the gene matches: 12. The germline V gene encodes CDR1 SGHRS and CDR2 YFSETQ. The CDR3 is made up of 18 amino acids. CDR3 region: CASSLQTGLAENRETQYF. The CDR3 DNA reads as TGCGCCAGCAGCTTGCAGACGGGACTAGCGGAGAATAGAGAGACCCAGTACTTC.

The CDR3 sequence is CASSIVGGSYGYTF. CDR3 nucleotides: TGTGCCAGTAGTATAGTTGGGGGGTCGTATGGCTACACCTTC. This rearrangement joins TRBV19 to TRBJ1-2, with D possibly TRBD1 on 5 matching bases. Per germline, CDR1 LNHDA and CDR2 SQIVND (reference sequence). V was clipped by 1 base and J by 5 bases, with 11 bases between them. The CDR3 consists of 14 residues.

This clone was picked up a small number of times. V usage is TRBV5-4 and J usage is TRBJ2-5, with 7 bases that match TRBD2. V gave up 0 bases and J gave up 2 bases; unmatched junction bases: 7. Germline loops: CDR1 SGHNT, CDR2 YYREEE (reference sequence). The CDR3 runs 16 residues. CDR3 sequence (DNA): TGTGCCAGCAGCTTGGCGCCCGGGGGGAAACAAGAGACCCAGTACTTC. Translating it yields CASSLAPGGKQETQYF.

This clone has more than one count but fewer than ten. The V call is TRBV10-2, the J call TRBJ2-1, with TRBD2 matching 8 bases. This CDR3 has 17 amino acids. The junction had 12 bases not matched to a gene; V was cut back by 4 bases and J by 4 bases. Germline V lookup: CDR1 WSHSY, CDR2 SAAADI. The CDR3: CASSVRLAGSFYNEQFF. CDR3 coding DNA: TGCGCCAGCAGTGTGCGATTAGCGGGATCCTTTTACAATGAGCAGTTCTTC.

The chain has TRBV25-1 and TRBJ2-5, with 7 bases matching TRBD1. The ends lost 6 bases at V and 1 base at J; junction bases unmatched: 8. Looked up from germline, CDR1 is MGHDK and CDR2 is SYGVNS. The CDR3 is 15 residues long. The CDR3 sequence: CASRTDRNLQETQYF. The CDR3 DNA sequence: TGTGCCAGCAGAACGGACAGGAATCTCCAAGAGACCCAGTACTTC.

V and J are TRBV7-2 and TRBJ2-3; the D gene is possibly TRBD1 (5 bases). Trimming shortened V by 3 bases and J by 9 bases, and 13 bases separated the two germline ends. The germline gives CDR1 SGHTA, CDR2 FQGNSA. The CDR3 has 13 amino acids. The CDR3 DNA reads TGTGCCAGCAGCTTGGACGTAGGGGTGACGCAGTATTTT. Amino acids: CASSLDVGVTQYF.

A word on this clone: At the DNA level, this CDR3 is encoded by other sequences in the same sample as well. The chain recombines TRBV2 with TRBJ2-5, with a weak D call TRBD2 (5 bases). The CDR3 has 14 amino acids. The V gene lost 2 bases and the J gene lost 5 bases, with 12 bases spanning the gap. Germline V gene data show CDR1 as SNHLY and CDR2 as FYNNEI. Here the CDR3 reads CASSESRAAETQYF. CDR3 coding DNA: TGTGCCAGCAGTGAAAGCAGAGCGGCGGAGACCCAGTACTTC. Supplemented by reference TRBV2 and TRBJ2-5, the full variable domain reads EPEVTQTPSHQVTQMGQEVILRCVPISNHLYFYWYRQILGQKVEFLVSFYNNEISEKSEIFDDQFSVERPDGSNFTLKIRSTKLEDSAMYFCASSESRAAETQYFGPGTRLLVL.

This clone was picked up a small number of times. The chain carries TRBV5-6 and TRBJ1-2; maybe TRBD1 (6 bases). The V end was cut by 4 bases, the J end by 7 bases, with 17 bases between. The CDR3 sequence is 14 residues long. In germline, CDR1 is SGHDT, CDR2 YYEEEE. DNA for the CDR3: TGTGCCAGCAGCCCACAGGGTGAGGGTTCTGGCTACACCTTC. Translation gives CASSPQGEGSGYTF.